This T cell receptor beta chain was captured by sequencing in a study of technical replicates of blood from a handful of donors. The CDR3 is made up of 15 amino acids. Germline CDR1 and CDR2: LGHNT and FRNRAP. V dropped 5 bases and J dropped 0; count of bases not matched to a gene: 4. Measured with immunoSEQ multiplex PCR; TCRdb has only the in-frame clones, and not every one. The sample yields tens of thousands of clones, approximately 86% seen once. The sample taken for sequencing was PBMCs. This receptor was taken from a human donor in good health. Some clones in this sample may be carry-over from other donors' samples. The chain recombines TRBV12-5 with TRBJ1-1, with TRBD1 matching 9 bases. As DNA, the CDR3 is TGTGCTAGTGGTGGACAGGGGAATATGAACACTGAAGCTTTCTTT. Its translation is CASGGQGNMNTEAFF.